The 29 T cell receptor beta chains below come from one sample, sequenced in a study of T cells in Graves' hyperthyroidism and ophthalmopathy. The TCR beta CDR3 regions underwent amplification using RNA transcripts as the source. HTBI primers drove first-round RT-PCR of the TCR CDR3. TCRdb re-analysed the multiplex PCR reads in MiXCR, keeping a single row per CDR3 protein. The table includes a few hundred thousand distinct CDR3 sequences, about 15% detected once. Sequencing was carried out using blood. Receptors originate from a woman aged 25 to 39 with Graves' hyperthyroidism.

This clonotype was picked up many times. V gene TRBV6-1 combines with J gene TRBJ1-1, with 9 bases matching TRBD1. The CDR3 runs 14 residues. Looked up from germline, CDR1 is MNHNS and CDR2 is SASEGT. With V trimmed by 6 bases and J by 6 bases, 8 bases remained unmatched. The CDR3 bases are TGTGCCAGCAGCTCACAGGGGGCGATCCCTGAAGCTTTCTTT. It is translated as CASSSQGAIPEAFF.

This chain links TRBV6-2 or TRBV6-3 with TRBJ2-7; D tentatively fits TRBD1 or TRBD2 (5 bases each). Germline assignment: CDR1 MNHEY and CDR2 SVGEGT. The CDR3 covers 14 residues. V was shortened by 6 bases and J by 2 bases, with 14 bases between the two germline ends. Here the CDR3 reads CASSVVWDPYEQYF. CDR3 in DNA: TGTGCCAGCAGCGTAGTGTGGGACCCCTACGAGCAGTACTTC.

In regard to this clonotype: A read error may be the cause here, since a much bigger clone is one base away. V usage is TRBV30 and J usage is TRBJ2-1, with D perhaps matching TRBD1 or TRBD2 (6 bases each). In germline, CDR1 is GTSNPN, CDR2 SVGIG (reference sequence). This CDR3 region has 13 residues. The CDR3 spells CAWDGGPYNGQFF. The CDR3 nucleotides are TGTGCCTGGGACGGGGGCCCCTACAATGGGCAGTTCTTC.

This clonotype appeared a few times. The CDR3 DNA follows: TGCAGTGTTAGCTTCGGGGACAGACTGGACCAAGAGACCCAGTACTTC. Its translation: CSVSFGDRLDQETQYF. This chain connects TRBV20-1 to TRBJ2-5; 7 nucleotides line up with TRBD1. CDR1 and CDR2 from the germline V gene are DFQATT and SNEGSKA (reference sequence). Losses at the gene ends were 7 bases for V and 0 bases for J; bases not matched to a gene: 14. This CDR3 spans 16 amino acids.

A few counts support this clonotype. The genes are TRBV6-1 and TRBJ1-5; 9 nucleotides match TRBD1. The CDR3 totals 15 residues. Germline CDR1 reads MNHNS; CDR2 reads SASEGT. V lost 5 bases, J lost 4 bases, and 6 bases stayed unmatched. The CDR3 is CASSKDRGVNQPQHF. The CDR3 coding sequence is TGTGCCAGCAGTAAAGACAGGGGGGTAAATCAGCCCCAGCATTTT.

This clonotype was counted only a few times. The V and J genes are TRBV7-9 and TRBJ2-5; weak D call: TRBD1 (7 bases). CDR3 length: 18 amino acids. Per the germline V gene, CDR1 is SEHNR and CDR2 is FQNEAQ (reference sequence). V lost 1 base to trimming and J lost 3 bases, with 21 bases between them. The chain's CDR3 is CASSLVAGSGDREETQYF. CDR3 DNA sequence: TGTGCCAGCAGCTTAGTGGCGGGATCGGGTGACAGGGAAGAGACCCAGTACTTC.

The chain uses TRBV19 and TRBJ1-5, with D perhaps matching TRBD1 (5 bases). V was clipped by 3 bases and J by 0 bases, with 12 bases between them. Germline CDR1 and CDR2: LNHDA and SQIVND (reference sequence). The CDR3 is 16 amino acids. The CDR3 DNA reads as TGTGCCAGTAGTATTGGGGGGTCCTATAGCAATCAGCCCCAGCATTTT. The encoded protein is CASSIGGSYSNQPQHF.

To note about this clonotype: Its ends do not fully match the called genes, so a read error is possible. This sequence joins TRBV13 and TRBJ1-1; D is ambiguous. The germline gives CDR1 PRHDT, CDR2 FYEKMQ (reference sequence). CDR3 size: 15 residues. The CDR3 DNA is TGTGCCGGCAGCTTAACACCTCCTCTGAACACTGAAGCTTTCTTT. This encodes CAGSLTPPLNTEAFF.

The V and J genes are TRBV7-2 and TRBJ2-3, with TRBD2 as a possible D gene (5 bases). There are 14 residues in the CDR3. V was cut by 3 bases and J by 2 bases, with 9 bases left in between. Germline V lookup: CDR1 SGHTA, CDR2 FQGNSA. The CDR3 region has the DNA TGTGCCAGCAGCTTTAGCGAGTTCACAGATACGCAGTATTTT. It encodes CASSFSEFTDTQYF. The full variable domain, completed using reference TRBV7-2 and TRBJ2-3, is GAGVSQSPSNKVTEKGKDVELRCDPISGHTALYWYRQSLGQGLEFLIYFQGNSAPDKSGLPSDRFSAERTGGSVSTLTIQRTQQEDSAVYLCASSFSEFTDTQYFGPGTRLTVL.

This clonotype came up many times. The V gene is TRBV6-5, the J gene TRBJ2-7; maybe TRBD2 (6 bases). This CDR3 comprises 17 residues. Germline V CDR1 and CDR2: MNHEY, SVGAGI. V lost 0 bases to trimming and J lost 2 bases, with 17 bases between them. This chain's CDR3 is CASSYSFITAGTYEQYF. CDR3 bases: TGTGCCAGCAGTTACTCGTTCATCACTGCGGGGACCTACGAGCAGTACTTC.

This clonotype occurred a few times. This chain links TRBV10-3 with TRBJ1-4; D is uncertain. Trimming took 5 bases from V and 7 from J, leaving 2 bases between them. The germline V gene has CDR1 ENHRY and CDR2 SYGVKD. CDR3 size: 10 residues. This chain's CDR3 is CAISREKLFF. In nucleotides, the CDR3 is TGTGCCATCAGTCGTGAAAAACTGTTTTTT.

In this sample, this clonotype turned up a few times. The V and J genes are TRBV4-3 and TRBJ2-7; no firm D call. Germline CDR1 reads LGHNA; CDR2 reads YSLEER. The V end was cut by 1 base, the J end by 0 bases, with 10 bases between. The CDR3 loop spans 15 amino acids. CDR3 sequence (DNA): TGCGCCAGCAGCCAAGGGACGCCCAGCTCCTACGAGCAGTACTTC. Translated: CASSQGTPSSYEQYF.

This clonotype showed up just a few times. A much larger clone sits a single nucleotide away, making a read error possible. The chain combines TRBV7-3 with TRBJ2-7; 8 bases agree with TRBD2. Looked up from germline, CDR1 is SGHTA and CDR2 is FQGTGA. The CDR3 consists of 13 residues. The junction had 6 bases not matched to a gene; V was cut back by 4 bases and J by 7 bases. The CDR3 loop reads CASSSSGGGEQYF. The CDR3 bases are TGTGCCAGCAGCTCAAGCGGGGGAGGGGAGCAGTACTTC.

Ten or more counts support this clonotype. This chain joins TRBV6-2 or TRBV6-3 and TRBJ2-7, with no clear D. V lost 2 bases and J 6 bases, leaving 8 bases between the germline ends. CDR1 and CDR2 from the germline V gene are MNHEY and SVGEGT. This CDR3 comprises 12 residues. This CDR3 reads CASSYQLAEQYF. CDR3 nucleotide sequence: TGTGCCAGCAGTTACCAACTCGCCGAGCAGTACTTC.

CDR3 region: CAGRNDYEQYF. In DNA form, the CDR3 reads TGTGCCGGCCGTAATGACTACGAGCAGTACTTC. The gene calls are TRBV6-1 and TRBJ2-7, with D unclear. Germline V gives CDR1 MNHNS, CDR2 SASEGT. Trimming stripped 11 bases from V and 3 bases from J, with 11 bases between. The CDR3 has 11 amino acids.

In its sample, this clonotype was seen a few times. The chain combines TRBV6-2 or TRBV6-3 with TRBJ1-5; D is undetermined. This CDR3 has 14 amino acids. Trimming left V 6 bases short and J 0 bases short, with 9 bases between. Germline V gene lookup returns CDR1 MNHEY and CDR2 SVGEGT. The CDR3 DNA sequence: TGTGCCAGCAGCCCGGCGGATAGCAATCAGCCCCAGCATTTT. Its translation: CASSPADSNQPQHF.

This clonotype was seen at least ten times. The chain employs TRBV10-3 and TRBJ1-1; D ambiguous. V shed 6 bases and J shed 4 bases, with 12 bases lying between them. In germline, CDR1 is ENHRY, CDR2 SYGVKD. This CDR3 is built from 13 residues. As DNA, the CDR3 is TGTGCCATCAGAACAGAGTGGGGCACTGAAGCTTTCTTT. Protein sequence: CAIRTEWGTEAFF.

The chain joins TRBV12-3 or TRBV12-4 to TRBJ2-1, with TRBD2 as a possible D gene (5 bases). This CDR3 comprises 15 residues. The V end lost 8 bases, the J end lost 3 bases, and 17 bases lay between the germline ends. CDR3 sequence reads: CASGLRVNVYNEQFF. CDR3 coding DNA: TGTGCCAGCGGGCTGAGGGTAAACGTCTACAATGAGCAGTTCTTC.

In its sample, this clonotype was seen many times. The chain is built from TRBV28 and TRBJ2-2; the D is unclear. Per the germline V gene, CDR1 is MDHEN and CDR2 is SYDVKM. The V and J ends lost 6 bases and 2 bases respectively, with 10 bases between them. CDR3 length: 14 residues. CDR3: CASSRTVNTGELFF. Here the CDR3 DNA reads TGTGCCAGCAGCCGGACGGTAAACACCGGGGAGCTGTTTTTT.

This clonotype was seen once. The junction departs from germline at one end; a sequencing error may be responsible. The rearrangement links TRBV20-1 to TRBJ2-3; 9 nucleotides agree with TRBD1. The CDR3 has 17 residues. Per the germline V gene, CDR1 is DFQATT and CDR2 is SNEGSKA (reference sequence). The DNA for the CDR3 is TGCAGTGCTAGAGATCTCTGGCCAACAGGGGGCACAGATATGCAGTATTTT. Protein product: CSARDLWPTGGTDMQYF.

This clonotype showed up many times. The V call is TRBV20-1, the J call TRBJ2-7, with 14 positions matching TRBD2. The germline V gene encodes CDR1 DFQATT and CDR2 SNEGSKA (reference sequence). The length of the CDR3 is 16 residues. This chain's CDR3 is CNATGTSGRESYEQYF. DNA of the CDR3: TGCAATGCAACCGGGACTAGCGGGAGAGAATCCTACGAGCAGTACTTC.

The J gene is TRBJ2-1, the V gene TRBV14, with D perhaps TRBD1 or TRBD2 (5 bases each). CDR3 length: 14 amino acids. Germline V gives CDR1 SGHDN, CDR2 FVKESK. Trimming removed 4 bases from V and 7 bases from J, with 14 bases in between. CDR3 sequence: CASSLGVAKNEQFF. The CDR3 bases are TGTGCCAGCAGCCTAGGGGTAGCGAAAAATGAGCAGTTCTTC. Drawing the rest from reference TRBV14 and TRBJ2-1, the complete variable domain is EAGVTQFPSHSVIEKGQTVTLRCDPISGHDNLYWYRRVMGKEIKFLLHFVKESKQDESGMPNNRFLAERTGGTYSTLKVQPAELEDSGVYFCASSLGVAKNEQFFGPGTRLTVL.

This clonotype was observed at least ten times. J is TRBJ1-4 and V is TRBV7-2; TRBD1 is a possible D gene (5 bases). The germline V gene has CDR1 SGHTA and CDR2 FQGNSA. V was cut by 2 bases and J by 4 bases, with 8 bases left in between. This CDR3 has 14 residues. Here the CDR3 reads CASSLSQGNEKLFF. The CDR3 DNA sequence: TGTGCCAGCAGCTTAAGCCAGGGTAATGAAAAACTGTTTTTT.

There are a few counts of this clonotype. The CDR3 sequence: CASSLGGDVDEQFF. CDR3 DNA: TGTGCCAGCAGCTTGGGCGGAGACGTGGATGAGCAGTTCTTC. The J gene is TRBJ2-1, the V gene TRBV5-8; D unclear. Trimming shortened V by 0 bases and J by 8 bases, and 12 bases separated the two germline ends. The CDR3 has 14 amino acids. CDR1 and CDR2 from the germline V gene are SGHTS and YDEGEE. Using reference TRBV5-8 and TRBJ2-1 for the parts outside the CDR3, the full variable domain is EAGVTQSPTHLIKTRGQQATLRCSPISGHTSVYWYQQALGLGLQFLLWYDEGEERNRGNFPPRFSGRQFPNYSSELNVNALELEDSALYLCASSLGGDVDEQFFGPGTRLTVL.

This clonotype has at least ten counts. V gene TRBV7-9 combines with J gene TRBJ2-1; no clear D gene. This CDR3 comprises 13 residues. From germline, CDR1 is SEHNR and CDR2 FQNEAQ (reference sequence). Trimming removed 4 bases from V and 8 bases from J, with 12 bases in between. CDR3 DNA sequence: TGTGCCAGCAGCTACACACTCGGCGATGAGCAGTTCTTC. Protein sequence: CASSYTLGDEQFF.

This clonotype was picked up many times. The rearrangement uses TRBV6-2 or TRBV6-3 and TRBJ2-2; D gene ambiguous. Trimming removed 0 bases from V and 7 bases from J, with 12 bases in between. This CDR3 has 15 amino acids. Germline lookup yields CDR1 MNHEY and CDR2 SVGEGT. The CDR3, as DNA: TGTGCCAGCAGTTACTCGAAATCTATCCACGGGGAGCTGTTTTTT. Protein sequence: CASSYSKSIHGELFF.

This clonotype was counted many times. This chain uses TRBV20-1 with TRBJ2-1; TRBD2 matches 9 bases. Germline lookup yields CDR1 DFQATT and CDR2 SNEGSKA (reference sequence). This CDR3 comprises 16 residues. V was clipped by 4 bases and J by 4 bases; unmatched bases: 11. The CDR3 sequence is CSAIAGASGVYNEQFF. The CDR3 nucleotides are TGCAGTGCTATTGCCGGGGCTAGCGGGGTTTACAATGAGCAGTTCTTC.

The CDR3 nucleotides read TGTGCCTGGAGTCCAATCCGGGACAGGGTCCGAGTGGAGCAGTACTTC. Its translation is CAWSPIRDRVRVEQYF. V and J are TRBV30 and TRBJ2-7; 9 positions match TRBD1. The V segment lost 2 bases and the J segment 7 bases; nucleotides outside the gene matches: 15. This CDR3 contains 16 residues. CDR1 is GTSNPN, CDR2 SVGIG, per germline (reference sequence).

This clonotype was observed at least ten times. The CDR3 coding sequence is TGTGCCTGGAGTGTTCAGGGAAACACCATATATTTT. Protein sequence: CAWSVQGNTIYF. This rearrangement joins TRBV30 to TRBJ1-3; D not resolved. Per germline, CDR1 GTSNPN and CDR2 SVGIG (reference sequence). Trimming left V 0 bases short and J 4 bases short, with 4 bases between. The CDR3 loop spans 12 amino acids.